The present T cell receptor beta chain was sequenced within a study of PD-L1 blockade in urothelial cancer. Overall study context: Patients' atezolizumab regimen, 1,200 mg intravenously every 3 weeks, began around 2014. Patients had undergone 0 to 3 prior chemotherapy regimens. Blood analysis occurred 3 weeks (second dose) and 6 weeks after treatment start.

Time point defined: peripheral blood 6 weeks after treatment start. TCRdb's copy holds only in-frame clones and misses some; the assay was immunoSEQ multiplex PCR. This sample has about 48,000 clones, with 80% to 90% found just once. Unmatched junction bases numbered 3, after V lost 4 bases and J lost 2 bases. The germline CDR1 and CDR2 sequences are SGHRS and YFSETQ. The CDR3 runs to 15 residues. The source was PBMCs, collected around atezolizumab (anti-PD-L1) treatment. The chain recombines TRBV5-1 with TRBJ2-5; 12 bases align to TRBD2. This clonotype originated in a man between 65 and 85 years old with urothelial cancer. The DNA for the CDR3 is TGCGCCAGCAGCCCACTAGCGGGAGGTCAAGAGACCCAGTACTTC. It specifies CASSPLAGGQETQYF.